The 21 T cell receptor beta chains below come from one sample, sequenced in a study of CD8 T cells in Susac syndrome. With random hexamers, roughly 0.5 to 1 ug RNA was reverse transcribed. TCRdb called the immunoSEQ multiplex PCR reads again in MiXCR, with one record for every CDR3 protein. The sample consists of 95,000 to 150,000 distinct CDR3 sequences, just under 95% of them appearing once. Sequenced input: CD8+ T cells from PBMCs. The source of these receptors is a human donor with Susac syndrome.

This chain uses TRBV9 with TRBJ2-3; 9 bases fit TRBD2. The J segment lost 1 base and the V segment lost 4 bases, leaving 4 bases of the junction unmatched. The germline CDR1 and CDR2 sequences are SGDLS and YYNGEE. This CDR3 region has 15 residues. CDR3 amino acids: CASSPRLAGTDTQYF. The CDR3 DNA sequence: TGTGCCAGCAGCCCTAGACTAGCGGGCACAGATACGCAGTATTTT.

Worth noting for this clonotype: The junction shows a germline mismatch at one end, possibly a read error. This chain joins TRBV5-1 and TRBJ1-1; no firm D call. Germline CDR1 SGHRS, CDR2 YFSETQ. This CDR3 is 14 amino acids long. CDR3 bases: TGCGCCAGCAGCTCGGGTACTGGGAACACTGAAGCTTCCTTT. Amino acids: CASSSGTGNTEASF.

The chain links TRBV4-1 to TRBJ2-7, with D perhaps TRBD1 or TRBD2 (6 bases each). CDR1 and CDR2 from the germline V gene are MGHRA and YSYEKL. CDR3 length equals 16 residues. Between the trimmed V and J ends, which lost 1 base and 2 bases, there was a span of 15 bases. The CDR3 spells CASSQGPRGGTYEQYF. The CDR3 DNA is TGCGCCAGCAGCCAAGGCCCCAGGGGCGGGACCTACGAGCAGTACTTC.

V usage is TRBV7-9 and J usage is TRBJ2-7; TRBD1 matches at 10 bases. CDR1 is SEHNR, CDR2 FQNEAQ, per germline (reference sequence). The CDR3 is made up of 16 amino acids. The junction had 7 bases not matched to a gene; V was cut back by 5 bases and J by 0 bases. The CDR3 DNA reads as TGTGCCAGCAGCCCCCTGGACAGGGGGAGCTCCTACGAGCAGTACTTC. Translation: CASSPLDRGSSYEQYF.

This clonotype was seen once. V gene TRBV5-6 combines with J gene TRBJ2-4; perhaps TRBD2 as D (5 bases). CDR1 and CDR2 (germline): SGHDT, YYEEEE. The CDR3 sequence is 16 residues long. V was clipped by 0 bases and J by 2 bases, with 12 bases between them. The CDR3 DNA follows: TGTGCCAGCAGCTTGGACTTGGCGGGCCCCAAAAACATTCAGTACTTC. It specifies CASSLDLAGPKNIQYF.

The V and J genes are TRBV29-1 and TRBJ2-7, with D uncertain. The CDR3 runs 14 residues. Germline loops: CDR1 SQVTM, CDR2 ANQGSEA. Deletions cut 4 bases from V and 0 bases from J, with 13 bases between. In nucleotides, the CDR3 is TGCAGCGTTGGACTCTCAGACTCCTCCTACGAGCAGTACTTC. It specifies CSVGLSDSSYEQYF.

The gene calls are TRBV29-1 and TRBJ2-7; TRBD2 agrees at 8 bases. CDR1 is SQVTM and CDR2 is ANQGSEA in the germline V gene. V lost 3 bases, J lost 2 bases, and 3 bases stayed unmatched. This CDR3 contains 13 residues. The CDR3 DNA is TGCAGCGTTGAGGTAGCGGGGACCTACGAGCAGTACTTC. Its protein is CSVEVAGTYEQYF.

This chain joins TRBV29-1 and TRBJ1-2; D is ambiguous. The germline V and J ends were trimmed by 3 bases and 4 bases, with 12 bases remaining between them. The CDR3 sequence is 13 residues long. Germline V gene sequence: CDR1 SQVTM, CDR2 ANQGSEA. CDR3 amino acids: CSVDRQEGYGYTF. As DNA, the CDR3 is TGCAGCGTTGATAGGCAGGAGGGCTATGGCTACACCTTC.

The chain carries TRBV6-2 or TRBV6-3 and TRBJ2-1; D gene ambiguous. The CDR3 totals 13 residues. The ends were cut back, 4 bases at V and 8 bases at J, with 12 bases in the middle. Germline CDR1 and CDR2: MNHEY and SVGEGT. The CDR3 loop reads CASSWPFLDEQFF. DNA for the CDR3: TGTGCCAGCAGTTGGCCTTTCCTGGATGAGCAGTTCTTC.

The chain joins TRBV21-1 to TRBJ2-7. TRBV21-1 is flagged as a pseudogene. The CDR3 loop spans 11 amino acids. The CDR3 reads CASPPVHEQYF. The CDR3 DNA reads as TGTGCCAGCCCGCCGGTCCACGAGCAGTACTTC.

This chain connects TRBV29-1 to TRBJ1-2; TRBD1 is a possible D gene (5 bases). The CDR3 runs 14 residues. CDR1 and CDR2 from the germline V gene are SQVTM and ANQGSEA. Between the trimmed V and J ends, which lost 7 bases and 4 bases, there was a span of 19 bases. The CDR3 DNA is TGCAGCGCCGACCCGGGGGATTCGATCTATGGCTACACCTTC. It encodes CSADPGDSIYGYTF.

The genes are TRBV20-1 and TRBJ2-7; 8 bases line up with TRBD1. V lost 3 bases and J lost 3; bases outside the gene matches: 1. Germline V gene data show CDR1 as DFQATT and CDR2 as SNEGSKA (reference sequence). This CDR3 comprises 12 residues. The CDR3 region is CSASTGGYEQYF. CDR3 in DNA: TGCAGTGCTAGCACAGGGGGCTACGAGCAGTACTTC.

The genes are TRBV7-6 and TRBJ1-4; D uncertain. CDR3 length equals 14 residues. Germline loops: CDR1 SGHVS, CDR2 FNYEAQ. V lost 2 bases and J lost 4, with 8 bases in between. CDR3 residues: CASSLRALNEKLFF. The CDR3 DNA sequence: TGTGCCAGCAGCTTACGAGCCCTTAATGAAAAACTGTTTTTT.

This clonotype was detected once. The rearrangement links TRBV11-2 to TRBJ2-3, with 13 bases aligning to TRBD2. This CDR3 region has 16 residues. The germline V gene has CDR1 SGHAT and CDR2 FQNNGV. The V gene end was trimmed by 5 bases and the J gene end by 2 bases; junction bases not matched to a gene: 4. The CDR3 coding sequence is TGTGCCAGCAGCGAGGGACTAGCGGGGTTCACAGATACGCAGTATTTT. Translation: CASSEGLAGFTDTQYF.

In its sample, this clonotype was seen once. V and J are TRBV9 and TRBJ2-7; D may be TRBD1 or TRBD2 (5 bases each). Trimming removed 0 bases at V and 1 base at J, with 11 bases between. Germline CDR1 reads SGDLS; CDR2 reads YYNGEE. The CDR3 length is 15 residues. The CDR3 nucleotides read TGTGCCAGCAGCGTAGGGGACGGACTGTCCTACGAGCAGTACTTC. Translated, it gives CASSVGDGLSYEQYF.

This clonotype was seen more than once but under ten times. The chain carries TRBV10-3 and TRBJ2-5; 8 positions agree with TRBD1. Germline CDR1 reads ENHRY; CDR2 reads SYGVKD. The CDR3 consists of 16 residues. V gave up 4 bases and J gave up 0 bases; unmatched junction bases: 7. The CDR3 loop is CAISGGDRTNQETQYF. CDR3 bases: TGTGCCATCAGTGGGGGGGACAGGACAAACCAAGAGACCCAGTACTTC.

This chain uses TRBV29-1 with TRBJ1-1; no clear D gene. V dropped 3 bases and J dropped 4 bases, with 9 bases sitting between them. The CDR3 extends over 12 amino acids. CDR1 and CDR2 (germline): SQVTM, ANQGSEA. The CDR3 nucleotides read TGCAGCGTTGACAACTGGCGCACTGAAGCTTTCTTT. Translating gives CSVDNWRTEAFF.

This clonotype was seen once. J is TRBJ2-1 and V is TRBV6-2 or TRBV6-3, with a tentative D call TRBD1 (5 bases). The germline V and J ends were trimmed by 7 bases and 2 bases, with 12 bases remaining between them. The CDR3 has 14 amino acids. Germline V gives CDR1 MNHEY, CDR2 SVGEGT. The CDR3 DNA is TGTGCCAGCACCCTGTCAGGGCCCTACAATGAGCAGTTCTTC. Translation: CASTLSGPYNEQFF.

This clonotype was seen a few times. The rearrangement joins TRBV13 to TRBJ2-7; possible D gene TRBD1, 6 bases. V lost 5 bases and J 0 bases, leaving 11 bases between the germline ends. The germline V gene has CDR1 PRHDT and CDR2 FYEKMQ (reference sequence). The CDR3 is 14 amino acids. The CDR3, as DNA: TGTGCCAGCAGCCCCGACAGGAGCTCCTACGAGCAGTACTTC. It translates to CASSPDRSSYEQYF. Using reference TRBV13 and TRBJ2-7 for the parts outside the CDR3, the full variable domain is AAGVIQSPRHLIKEKRETATLKCYPIPRHDTVYWYQQGPGQDPQFLISFYEKMQSDKGSIPDRFSAQQFSDYHSELNMSSLELGDSALYFCASSPDRSSYEQYFGPGTRLTVT.

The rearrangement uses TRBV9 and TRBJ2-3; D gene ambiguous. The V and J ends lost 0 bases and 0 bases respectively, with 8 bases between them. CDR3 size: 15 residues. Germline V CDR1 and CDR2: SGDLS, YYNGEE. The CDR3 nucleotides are TGTGCCAGCAGCGTAGTTCCAGCTAGCACAGATACGCAGTATTTT. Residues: CASSVVPASTDTQYF.

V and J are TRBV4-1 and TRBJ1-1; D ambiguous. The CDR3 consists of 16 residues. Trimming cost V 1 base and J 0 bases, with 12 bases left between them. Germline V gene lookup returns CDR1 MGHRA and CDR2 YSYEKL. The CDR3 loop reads CASSQGPSTLNTEAFF. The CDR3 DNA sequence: TGCGCCAGCAGCCAAGGCCCGAGCACACTGAACACTGAAGCTTTCTTT.